This T cell receptor (beta chain) came from a study of OX40 agonist ivuxolimab in advanced cancers. Here immunoSEQ multiplex PCR was the method, and the copy in TCRdb shows in-frame clones only, minus some. Here the sample spans around 6,400 clones, roughly four fifths being singletons. Germline V lookup: CDR1 MNHNY, CDR2 SVGAGI (reference sequence). J lost 6 bases, V lost 4 bases, and 6 bases had no gene match. The CDR3 is 14 amino acids. The chain couples TRBV6-6 to TRBJ2-3; 8 nucleotides agree with TRBD2. The TCR originated in an adult with an advanced solid tumor such as melanoma, head and neck, liver or kidney cancer. The sequencing here drew on CD4+ or CD8+ T cells sorted from blood, taken in a trial of the OX40 agonist ivuxolimab. In nucleotides, the CDR3 is TGTGCCAGCAGTTTTAGCGGGGAGGGGGATACGCAGTATTTT. It translates to CASSFSGEGDTQYF.